This paragraph reports one T cell receptor beta chain. TCRdb's table, derived via immunoSEQ multiplex PCR, lists solely in-frame clones and lacks some. This table holds around 60,000 clones, 86% found once. This entry belongs to a study of technical replicates of blood from several donors. The length of the CDR3 is 13 residues. Germline trimming cut 0 bases from V and 8 bases from J; bases unmatched to any gene: 5. In germline, CDR1 is GTSNPN, CDR2 SVGIG (reference sequence). The sequenced material came from PBMCs. This receptor was identified in a human donor in good health. Some clones in this sample may be carry-over from other donors' samples. The rearrangement joins TRBV30 to TRBJ2-3; 7 bases match TRBD2. CDR3 region: CAWSVREDVTQYF. The CDR3 nucleotides read TGTGCCTGGAGTGTCCGGGAGGATGTTACGCAGTATTTT.